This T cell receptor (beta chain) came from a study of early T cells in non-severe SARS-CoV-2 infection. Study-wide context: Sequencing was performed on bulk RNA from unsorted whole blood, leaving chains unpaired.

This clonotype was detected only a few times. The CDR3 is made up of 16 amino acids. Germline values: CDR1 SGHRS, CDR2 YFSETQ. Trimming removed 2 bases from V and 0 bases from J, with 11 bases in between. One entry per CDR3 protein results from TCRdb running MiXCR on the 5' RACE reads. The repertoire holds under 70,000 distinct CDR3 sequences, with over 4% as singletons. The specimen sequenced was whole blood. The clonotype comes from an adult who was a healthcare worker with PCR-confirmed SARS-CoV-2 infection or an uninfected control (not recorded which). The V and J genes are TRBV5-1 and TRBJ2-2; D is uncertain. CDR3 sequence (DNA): TGCGCCAGCAGCTTAGAGACTGCCGCGAACACCGGGGAGCTGTTTTTT. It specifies CASSLETAANTGELFF.